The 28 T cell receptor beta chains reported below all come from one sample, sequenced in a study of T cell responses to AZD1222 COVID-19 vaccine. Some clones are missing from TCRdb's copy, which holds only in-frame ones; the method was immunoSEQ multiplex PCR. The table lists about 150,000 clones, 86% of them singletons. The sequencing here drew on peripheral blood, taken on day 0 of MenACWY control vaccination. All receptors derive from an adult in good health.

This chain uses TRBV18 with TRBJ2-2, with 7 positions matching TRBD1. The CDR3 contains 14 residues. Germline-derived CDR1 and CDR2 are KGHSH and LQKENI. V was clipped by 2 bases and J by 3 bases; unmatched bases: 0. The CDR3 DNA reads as TGTGCCAGCTCACCAGGACAGGACACCGGGGAGCTGTTTTTT. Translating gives CASSPGQDTGELFF.

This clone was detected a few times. This chain's CDR3 is CASSPSHNPHGYTF. The CDR3 bases are TGTGCCAGCAGCCCCTCCCACAATCCCCATGGCTACACCTTC. The rearrangement joins TRBV6-5 to TRBJ1-2; D is undetermined. The V gene's germline CDR1 is MNHEY and CDR2 SVGAGI. Trimming removed 6 bases from V and 6 bases from J, with 17 bases in between. This CDR3 comprises 14 residues.

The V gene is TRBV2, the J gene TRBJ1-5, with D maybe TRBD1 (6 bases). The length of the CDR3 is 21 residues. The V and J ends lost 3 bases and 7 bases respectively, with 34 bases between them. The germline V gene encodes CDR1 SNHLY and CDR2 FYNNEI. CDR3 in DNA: TGTGCCAGCAGTGACTTTAAAAGGGGCGAAGCCGCAGGGGCCCGGGAACAGCCCCAGCATTTT. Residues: CASSDFKRGEAAGAREQPQHF.

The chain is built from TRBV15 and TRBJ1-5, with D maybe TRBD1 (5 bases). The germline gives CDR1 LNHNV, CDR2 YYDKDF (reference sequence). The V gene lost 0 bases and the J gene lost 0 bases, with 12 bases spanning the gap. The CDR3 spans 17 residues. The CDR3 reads CATSREIGGFSNQPQHF. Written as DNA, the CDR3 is TGTGCCACCAGCAGAGAAATTGGGGGGTTTAGCAATCAGCCCCAGCATTTT.

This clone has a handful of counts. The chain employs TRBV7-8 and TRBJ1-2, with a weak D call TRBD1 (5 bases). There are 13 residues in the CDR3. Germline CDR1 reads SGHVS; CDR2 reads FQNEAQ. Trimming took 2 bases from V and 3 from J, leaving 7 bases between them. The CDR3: CASSLTGDYGYTF. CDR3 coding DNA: TGTGCCAGCAGCTTAACGGGGGACTATGGCTACACCTTC.

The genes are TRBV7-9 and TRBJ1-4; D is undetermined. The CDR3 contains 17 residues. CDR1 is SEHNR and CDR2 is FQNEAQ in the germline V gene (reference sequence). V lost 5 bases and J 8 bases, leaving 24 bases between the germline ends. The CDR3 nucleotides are TGTGCCAGCAGCCCCACCCCGATCGGACTGGACGGCGAAAAACTGTTTTTT. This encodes CASSPTPIGLDGEKLFF.

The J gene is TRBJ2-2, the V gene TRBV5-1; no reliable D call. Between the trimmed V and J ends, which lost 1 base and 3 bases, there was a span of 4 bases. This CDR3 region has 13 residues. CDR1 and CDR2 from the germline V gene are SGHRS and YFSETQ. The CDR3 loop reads CASSLPDTGELFF. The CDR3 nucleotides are TGCGCCAGCAGCTTGCCAGACACCGGGGAGCTGTTTTTT. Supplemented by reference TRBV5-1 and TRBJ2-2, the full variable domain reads KAGVTQTPRYLIKTRGQQVTLSCSPISGHRSVSWYQQTPGQGLQFLFEYFSETQRNKGNFPGRFSGRQFSNSRSEMNVSTLELGDSALYLCASSLPDTGELFFGEGSRLTVL.

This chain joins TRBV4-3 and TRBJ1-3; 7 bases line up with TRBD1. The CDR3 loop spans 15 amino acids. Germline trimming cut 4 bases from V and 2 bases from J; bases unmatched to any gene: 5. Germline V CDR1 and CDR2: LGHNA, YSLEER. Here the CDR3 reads CASSPSTGTGNTIYF. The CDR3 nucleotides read TGCGCCAGCAGCCCCTCGACAGGGACTGGAAACACCATATATTTT.

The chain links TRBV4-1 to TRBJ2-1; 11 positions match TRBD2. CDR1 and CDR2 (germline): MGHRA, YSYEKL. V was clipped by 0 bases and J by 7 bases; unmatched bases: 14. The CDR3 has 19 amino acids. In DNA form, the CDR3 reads TGCGCCAGCAGCCAAGATAATTGGGACCGTGGGACTAGCGGTAATGAGCAGTTCTTC. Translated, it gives CASSQDNWDRGTSGNEQFF.

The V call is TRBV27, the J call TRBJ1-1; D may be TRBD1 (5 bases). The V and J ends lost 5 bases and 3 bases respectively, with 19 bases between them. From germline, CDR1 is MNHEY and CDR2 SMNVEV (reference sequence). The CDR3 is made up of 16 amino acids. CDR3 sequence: CASSPALLGVYTEAFF. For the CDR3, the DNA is TGTGCCAGCAGTCCGGCTCTCCTAGGGGTTTACACTGAAGCTTTCTTT.

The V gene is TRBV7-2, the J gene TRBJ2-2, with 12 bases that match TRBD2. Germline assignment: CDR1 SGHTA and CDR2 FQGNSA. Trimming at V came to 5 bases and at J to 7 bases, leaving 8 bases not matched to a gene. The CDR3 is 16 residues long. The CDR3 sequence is CASSPRLAGVGGELFF. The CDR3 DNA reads TGTGCCAGCAGCCCCCGACTAGCGGGAGTGGGCGGGGAGCTGTTTTTT. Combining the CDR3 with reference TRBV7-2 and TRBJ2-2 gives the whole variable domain GAGVSQSPSNKVTEKGKDVELRCDPISGHTALYWYRQSLGQGLEFLIYFQGNSAPDKSGLPSDRFSAERTGGSVSTLTIQRTQQEDSAVYLCASSPRLAGVGGELFFGEGSRLTVL.

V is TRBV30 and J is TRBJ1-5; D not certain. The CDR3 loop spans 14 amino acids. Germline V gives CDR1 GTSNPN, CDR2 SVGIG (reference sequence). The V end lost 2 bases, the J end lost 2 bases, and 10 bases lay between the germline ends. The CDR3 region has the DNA TGTGCCTGGAGTCCCGGTGGGGGCAATCAGCCCCAGCATTTT. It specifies CAWSPGGGNQPQHF.

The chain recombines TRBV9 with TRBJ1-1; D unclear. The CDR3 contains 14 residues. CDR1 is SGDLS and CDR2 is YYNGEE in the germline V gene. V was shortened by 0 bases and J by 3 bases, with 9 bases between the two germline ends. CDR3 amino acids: CASSVDVKYTEAFF. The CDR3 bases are TGTGCCAGCAGCGTAGATGTGAAATACACTGAAGCTTTCTTT.

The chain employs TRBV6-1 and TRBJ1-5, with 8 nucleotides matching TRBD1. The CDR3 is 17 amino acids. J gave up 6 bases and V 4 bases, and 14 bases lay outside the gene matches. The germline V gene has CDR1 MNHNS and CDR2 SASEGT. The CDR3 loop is CASSGGVGQGTGQPQHF. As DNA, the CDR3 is TGTGCCAGCAGTGGGGGGGTAGGACAGGGAACCGGTCAGCCCCAGCATTTT.

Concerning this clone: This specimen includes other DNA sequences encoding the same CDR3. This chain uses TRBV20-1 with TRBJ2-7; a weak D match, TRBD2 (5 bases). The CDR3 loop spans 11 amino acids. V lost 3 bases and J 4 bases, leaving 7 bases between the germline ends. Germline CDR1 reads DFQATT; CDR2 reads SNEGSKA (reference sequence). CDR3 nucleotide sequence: TGCAGTGCTAGGGGAGAGTACGAGCAGTACTTC. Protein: CSARGEYEQYF.

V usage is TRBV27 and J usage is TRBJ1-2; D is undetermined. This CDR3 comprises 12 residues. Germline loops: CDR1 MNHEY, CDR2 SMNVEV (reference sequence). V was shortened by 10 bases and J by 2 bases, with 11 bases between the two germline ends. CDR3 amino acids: CATSSNNYGYTF. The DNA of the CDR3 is TGTGCCACTTCCAGTAACAACTATGGCTACACCTTC.

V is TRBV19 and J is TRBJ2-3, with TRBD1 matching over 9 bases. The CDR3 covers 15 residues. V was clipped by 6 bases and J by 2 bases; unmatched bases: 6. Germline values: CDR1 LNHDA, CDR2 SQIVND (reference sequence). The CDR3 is CASRLRDRDTDTQYF. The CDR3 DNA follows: TGTGCCAGTAGGCTACGGGACAGGGACACAGATACGCAGTATTTT.

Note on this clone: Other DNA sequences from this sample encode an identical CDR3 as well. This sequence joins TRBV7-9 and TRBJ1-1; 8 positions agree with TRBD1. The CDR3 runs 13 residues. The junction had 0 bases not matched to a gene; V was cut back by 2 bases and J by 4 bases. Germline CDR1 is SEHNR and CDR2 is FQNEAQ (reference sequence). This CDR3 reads CASSLQGATEAFF. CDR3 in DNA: TGTGCCAGCAGCTTACAGGGGGCCACTGAAGCTTTCTTT.

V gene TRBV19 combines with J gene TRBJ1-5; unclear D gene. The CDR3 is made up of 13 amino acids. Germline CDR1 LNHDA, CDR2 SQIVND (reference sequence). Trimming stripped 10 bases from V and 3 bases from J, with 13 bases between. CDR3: CATSNQVNQPQHF. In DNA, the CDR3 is TGTGCCACCTCGAACCAGGTCAATCAGCCCCAGCATTTT.

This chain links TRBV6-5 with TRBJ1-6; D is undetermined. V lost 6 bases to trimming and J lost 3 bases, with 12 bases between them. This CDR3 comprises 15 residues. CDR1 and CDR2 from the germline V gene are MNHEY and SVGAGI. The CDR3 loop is CASSRSSLYNSPLHF. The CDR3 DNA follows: TGTGCCAGCAGCAGGTCGAGCCTCTATAATTCACCCCTCCACTTT.

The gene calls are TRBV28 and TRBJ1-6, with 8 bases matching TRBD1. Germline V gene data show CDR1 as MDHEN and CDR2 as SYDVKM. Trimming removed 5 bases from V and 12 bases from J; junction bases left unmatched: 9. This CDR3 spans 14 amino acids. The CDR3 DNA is TGTGCCAGCAGTCCGAGGGACAGGTTTTTACCCCTCCACTTT. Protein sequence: CASSPRDRFLPLHF.

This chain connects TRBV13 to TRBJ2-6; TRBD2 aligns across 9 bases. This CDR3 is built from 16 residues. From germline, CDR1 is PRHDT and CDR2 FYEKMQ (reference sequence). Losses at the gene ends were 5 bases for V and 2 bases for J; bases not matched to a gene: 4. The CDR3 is CASSPLAGAGANVLTF. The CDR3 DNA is TGTGCCAGCAGCCCGTTAGCGGGAGCTGGGGCCAACGTCCTGACTTTC.

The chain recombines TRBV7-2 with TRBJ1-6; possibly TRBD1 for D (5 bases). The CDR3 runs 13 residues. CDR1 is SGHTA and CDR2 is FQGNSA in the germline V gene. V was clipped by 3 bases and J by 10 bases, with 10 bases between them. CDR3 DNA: TGTGCCAGCAGCTTTCGGGACGCGTCACCCCTCCACTTT. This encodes CASSFRDASPLHF.

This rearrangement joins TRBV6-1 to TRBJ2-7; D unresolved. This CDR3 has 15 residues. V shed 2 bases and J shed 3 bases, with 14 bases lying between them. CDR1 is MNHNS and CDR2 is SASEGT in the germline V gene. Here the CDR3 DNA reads TGTGCCAGCAGTGAATGGGCAGGAGTTCTCTACGAGCAGTACGTC. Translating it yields CASSEWAGVLYEQYV.

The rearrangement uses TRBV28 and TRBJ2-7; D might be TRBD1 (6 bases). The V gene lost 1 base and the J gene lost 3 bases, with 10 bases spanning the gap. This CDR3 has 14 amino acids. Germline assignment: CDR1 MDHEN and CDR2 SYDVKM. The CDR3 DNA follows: TGTGCCAGCAGTTTATCTGGACAGTACTACGAGCAGTACGTC. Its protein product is CASSLSGQYYEQYV.

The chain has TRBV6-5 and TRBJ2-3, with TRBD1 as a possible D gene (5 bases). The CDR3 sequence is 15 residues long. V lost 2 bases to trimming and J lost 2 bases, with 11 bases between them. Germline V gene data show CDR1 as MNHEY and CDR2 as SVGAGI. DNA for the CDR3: TGTGCCAGCAGTTACCACCCCAGGGTCACAGATACGCAGTATTTT. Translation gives CASSYHPRVTDTQYF.

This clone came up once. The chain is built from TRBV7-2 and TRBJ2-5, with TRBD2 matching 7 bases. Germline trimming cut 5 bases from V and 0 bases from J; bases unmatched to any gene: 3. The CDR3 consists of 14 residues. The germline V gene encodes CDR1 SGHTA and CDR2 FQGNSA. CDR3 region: CASSAGLNQETQYF. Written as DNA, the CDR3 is TGTGCCAGCAGCGCGGGACTAAACCAAGAGACCCAGTACTTC.

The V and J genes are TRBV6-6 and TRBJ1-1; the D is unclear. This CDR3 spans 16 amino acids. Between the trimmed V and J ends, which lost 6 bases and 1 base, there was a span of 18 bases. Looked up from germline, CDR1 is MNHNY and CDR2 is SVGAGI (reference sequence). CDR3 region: CASRPGSGRANTEAFF. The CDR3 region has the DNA TGTGCCAGCAGACCCGGGTCGGGTAGGGCGAACACTGAAGCTTTCTTT.